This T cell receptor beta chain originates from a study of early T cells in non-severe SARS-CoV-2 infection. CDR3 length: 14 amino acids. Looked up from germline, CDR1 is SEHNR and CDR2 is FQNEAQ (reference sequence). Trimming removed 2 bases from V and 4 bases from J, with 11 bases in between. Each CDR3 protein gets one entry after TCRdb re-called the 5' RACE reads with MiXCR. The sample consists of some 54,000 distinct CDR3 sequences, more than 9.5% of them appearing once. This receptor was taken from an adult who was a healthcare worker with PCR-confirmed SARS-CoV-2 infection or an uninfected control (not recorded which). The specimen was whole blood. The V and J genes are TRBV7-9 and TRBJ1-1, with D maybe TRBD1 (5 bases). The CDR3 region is CASSLLTVRTEAFF. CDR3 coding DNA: TGTGCCAGCAGCTTACTGACAGTTCGCACTGAAGCTTTCTTT.